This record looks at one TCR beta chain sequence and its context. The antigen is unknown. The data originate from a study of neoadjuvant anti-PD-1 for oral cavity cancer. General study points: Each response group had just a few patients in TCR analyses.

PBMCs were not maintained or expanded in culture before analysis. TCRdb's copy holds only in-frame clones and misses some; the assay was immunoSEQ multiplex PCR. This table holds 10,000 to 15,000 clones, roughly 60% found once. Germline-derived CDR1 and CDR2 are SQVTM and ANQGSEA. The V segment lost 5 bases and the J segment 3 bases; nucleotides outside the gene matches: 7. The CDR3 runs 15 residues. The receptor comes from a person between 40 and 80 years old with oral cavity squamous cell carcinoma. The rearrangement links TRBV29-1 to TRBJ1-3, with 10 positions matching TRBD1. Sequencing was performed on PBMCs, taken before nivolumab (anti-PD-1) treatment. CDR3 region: CSVRDRGFGGNTIYF. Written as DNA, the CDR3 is TGCAGCGTTAGGGACAGGGGATTTGGTGGAAACACCATATATTTT.